The 16 T cell receptor beta chains presented below share a single source sample, sequenced in a study of cytomegalovirus exposure and HLA in healthy donors (dated by TCRdb to the late 2010s). Library method: the immunoSEQ multiplex PCR assay. The multiplex PCR relied on a mix of 60 forward primers for TCR Vbeta segments and 13 reverse primers for TCR Jbeta segments. TCRdb obtained this table from immuneACCESS and retained in-frame rearrangements with V and J assigned. These tables miss some clones; where compared with another copy, unresolved V genes account for less than half of the shortfall, and the remainder is unexplained. Across this sample there are some 150,000 clones, with approximately 75% seen only once. Of the sample, about 3.9% is held by the ten largest clones. Input material: PBMCs. The receptors here all came from a man aged 50 or older in good health and CMV-seropositive.

V gene TRBV7-2 combines with J gene TRBJ2-5; the D gene is possibly TRBD1 (6 bases). Germline CDR1 reads SGHTA; CDR2 reads FQGNSA. The CDR3 runs to 17 residues. V lost 4 bases to trimming and J lost 4 bases, with 22 bases between them. The CDR3 region is CASSSGRGARGRETQYF. CDR3 DNA sequence: TGTGCCAGCAGCTCGGGCCGTGGGGCGAGGGGGAGAGAGACCCAGTACTTC.

The chain uses TRBV28 and TRBJ1-1; D call uncertain. V lost 6 bases to trimming and J lost 5 bases, with 16 bases between them. The CDR3 consists of 14 residues. CDR1 is MDHEN, CDR2 SYDVKM, per germline. CDR3 bases: TGTGCCAGCAGCCTACTCTCCAGAGGGACTGAAGCTTTCTTT. This encodes CASSLLSRGTEAFF.

The V call is TRBV19, the J call TRBJ2-4; 9 positions match TRBD1. Germline V gene sequence: CDR1 LNHDA, CDR2 SQIVND (reference sequence). There are 11 residues in the CDR3. Losses at the gene ends were 5 bases for V and 16 bases for J; bases not matched to a gene: 6. CDR3 in DNA: TGTGCCAGTAGTCCCGGGACAGGGCTCTACTTC. This translates into CASSPGTGLYF.

A note on this clone: Other DNA variants within this sample encode the same CDR3. The rearrangement uses TRBV7-2 and TRBJ1-2; 8 nucleotides agree with TRBD1. Germline loops: CDR1 SGHTA, CDR2 FQGNSA. V gave up 7 bases and J gave up 7 bases; unmatched junction bases: 26. This CDR3 contains 19 residues. The CDR3 nucleotides read TGTGCCAGCAATCTGTGGTTCGGGACAGGTGAAAGGGAGGTAAGTGGCTACACCTTC. Translation gives CASNLWFGTGEREVSGYTF.

The chain uses TRBV4-1 and TRBJ2-7, with TRBD1 matching 7 bases. Germline V lookup: CDR1 MGHRA, CDR2 YSYEKL. This CDR3 region has 20 residues. J was trimmed by 0 bases and V by 3 bases; bases with no gene match: 20. The CDR3 sequence: CASSQGPGQRLTSYSYEQYF. The DNA for the CDR3 is TGCGCCAGCAGCCAGGGGCCGGGACAGCGGCTAACTTCGTACTCCTACGAGCAGTACTTC.

The chain couples TRBV5-1 to TRBJ2-5; 9 bases match TRBD1. The V gene end was trimmed by 0 bases and the J gene end by 5 bases; junction bases not matched to a gene: 5. The CDR3 runs to 15 residues. CDR1 is SGHRS and CDR2 is YFSETQ in the germline V gene. CDR3 in DNA: TGCGCCAGCAGCTTGGCGACAGGGGGGAGCGAGACCCAGTACTTC. It yields the protein CASSLATGGSETQYF.

This clone was seen a handful of times. CDR3 sequence: CASLYGSGGTDTQYF. The CDR3, as DNA: TGCGCCAGTCTCTACGGGAGTGGGGGCACAGATACGCAGTATTTT. This chain links TRBV10-2 with TRBJ2-3; TRBD2 is a possible D gene (6 bases). The V gene's germline CDR1 is WSHSY and CDR2 SAAADI. V was shortened by 9 bases and J by 1 base, with 17 bases between the two germline ends. The CDR3 has 15 amino acids.

This clone was picked up a small number of times. The chain links TRBV28 to TRBJ1-2; 7 bases align to TRBD1. The CDR3 is 15 residues long. V lost 6 bases to trimming and J lost 4 bases; unmatched junction nucleotides: 11. In germline, CDR1 is MDHEN, CDR2 SYDVKM. DNA of the CDR3: TGTGCCAGCAGGTCCCCCCCCGGGACAGTCTATGGCTACACCTTC. Encoded protein: CASRSPPGTVYGYTF.

The chain recombines TRBV6-5 with TRBJ2-7; 8 nucleotides match TRBD1. The CDR3 sequence is 16 residues long. With 0 bases clipped from V and 1 base from J, the junction kept 5 bases outside the gene matches. Per the germline V gene, CDR1 is MNHEY and CDR2 is SVGAGI. CDR3 sequence reads: CASSYSGTGFSYEQYF. The CDR3 region has the DNA TGTGCCAGCAGTTACTCTGGGACAGGATTTTCCTACGAGCAGTACTTC.

The CDR3 sequence: CASSYNRGVVDQPQHF. The CDR3 DNA is TGTGCCAGCAGTTACAACAGGGGGGTGGTCGATCAGCCCCAGCATTTT. The chain recombines TRBV6-5 with TRBJ1-5, with 8 bases lining up with TRBD1. Germline V gene lookup returns CDR1 MNHEY and CDR2 SVGAGI. V dropped 2 bases and J dropped 5; count of bases not matched to a gene: 8. CDR3 length: 16 residues.

The rearrangement links TRBV27 to TRBJ2-3, with TRBD2 identical over 10 bases. Germline CDR1 MNHEY, CDR2 SMNVEV (reference sequence). The CDR3 contains 16 residues. Trimming took 3 bases from V and 5 from J; bases not matched to a gene: 8. This CDR3 is CASSLGPGLAEDTQYF. For the CDR3, the DNA is TGTGCCAGCAGTTTGGGGCCAGGACTAGCGGAAGATACGCAGTATTTT.

The V and J genes are TRBV5-1 and TRBJ2-1; 7 bases agree with TRBD2. Germline-derived CDR1 and CDR2 are SGHRS and YFSETQ. The J segment lost 5 bases and the V segment lost 0 bases, leaving 8 bases of the junction unmatched. This CDR3 contains 16 residues. The DNA of the CDR3 is TGCGCCAGCAGCTTGGGTGAGACTAGCAGAGACAATGAGCAGTTCTTC. This sequence encodes CASSLGETSRDNEQFF.

The rearrangement uses TRBV5-1 and TRBJ2-1, with 14 bases fitting TRBD2. CDR1 and CDR2 from the germline V gene are SGHRS and YFSETQ. CDR3 size: 16 residues. The ends lost 4 bases at V and 2 bases at J; junction bases unmatched: 2. CDR3 in amino acids: CASSPGLAGAYNEQFF. CDR3 bases: TGCGCCAGCAGCCCGGGACTAGCGGGAGCCTACAATGAGCAGTTCTTC.

The J gene is TRBJ2-5, the V gene TRBV6-5, with a tentative D call TRBD2 (5 bases). The germline CDR1 and CDR2 sequences are MNHEY and SVGAGI. Between the trimmed V and J ends, which lost 6 bases and 2 bases, there was a span of 10 bases. This CDR3 comprises 13 residues. CDR3 in amino acids: CASRLRGQETQYF. The CDR3, as DNA: TGTGCCAGCAGACTCCGGGGTCAAGAGACCCAGTACTTC.

This chain links TRBV11-3 with TRBJ2-7; TRBD2 aligns across 7 bases. CDR3 size: 13 residues. The germline gives CDR1 SGHNT, CDR2 YENEEA. Losses at the gene ends were 3 bases for V and 3 bases for J; bases not matched to a gene: 2. The CDR3 DNA follows: TGTGCCAGCAGCTTGGGAGGGGACTACGAGCAGTACTTC. It specifies CASSLGGDYEQYF. The full variable domain, rest sourced from reference TRBV11-3 and TRBJ2-7, is EAGVVQSPRYKIIEKKQPVAFWCNPISGHNTLYWYLQNLGQGPELLIRYENEEAVDDSQLPKDRFSAERLKGVDSTLKIQPAELGDSAVYLCASSLGGDYEQYFGPGTRLTVT.

Only one count was recorded for this clone. V and J are TRBV29-1 and TRBJ1-1; a possible D gene is TRBD1 (6 bases). V lost 5 bases and J 4 bases, leaving 11 bases between the germline ends. CDR1 is SQVTM, CDR2 ANQGSEA, per germline. The CDR3 runs 12 residues. CDR3 coding DNA: TGCAGCGTTTCTACAGGGAGCACTGAAGCTTTCTTT. Translation: CSVSTGSTEAFF.